This record concerns one T cell receptor (beta chain) sequence. The antigen remains undetermined. This CDR3 has 15 residues. Germline values: CDR1 GTSNPN, CDR2 SVGIG (reference sequence). V shed 1 base, J shed 6 bases, and the junction held 4 bases outside the gene matches. The entry originates in a study of cytomegalovirus exposure and HLA in healthy donors. Overall study context: Among roughly 180 million T cells, an earlier analysis found roughly 100 million unique TCR beta sequences.

Each of the donors was a healthy bone marrow donor. Study-wide results and limits: In vitro checks showed that a few CMV-associated chains really do target CMV antigens.

60 Vbeta and 13 Jbeta primers were used in PCR. Only in-frame clones appear in the TCRdb table, and some are missing; sequencing was by immunoSEQ multiplex PCR. This sample carries 120,000 to 150,000 clones, 60% to 85% of them seen once, and the ten largest clones take over 2.5%. The receptor was derived from a middle-aged man in good health and CMV-seropositive. V is TRBV30 and J is TRBJ1-6; 9 nucleotides line up with TRBD1. The sequenced sample was PBMCs. The CDR3 loop reads CAWSAGGQGNSPLHF. CDR3 sequence (DNA): TGTGCCTGGAGTGCGGGGGGACAGGGTAATTCACCCCTCCACTTT.